This T cell receptor beta chain was found in a study of blood T cell repertoires in COVID-19. Study background: Specimens from acute and convalescent COVID-19 originated in the United States, Italy and Spain.

The sample holds a few counts of this clone. Original analysis: Estimation of nucleated cell counts relied on the amplification of reference gene primers. The assay was immunoSEQ multiplex PCR, and TCRdb's table has in-frame clones only and misses some. The DNA was the basis for D and trimming; V, J and clone size are from that table. The sample has 200,000 or so clones, approximately 80% seen once. Trimming shortened V by 2 bases and J by 5 bases, and 11 bases separated the two germline ends. Germline V gives CDR1 SGHDT, CDR2 YYEEEE. The CDR3 extends over 14 amino acids. This sequence originates from a woman older than 75 with COVID-19, enrolled during active disease. This chain joins TRBV5-6 and TRBJ1-5; no reliable D call. The sequencing input was peripheral blood. CDR3 in amino acids: CASSLRESYQPQHF. The CDR3 DNA sequence: TGTGCCAGCAGCTTACGGGAATCCTATCAGCCCCAGCATTTT.